This TCR beta chain derives from a study of T-cell reconstitution after alpha-beta-depleted transplantation in children. Study-wide points: Reportedly, alpha-beta T cells present about two months post-transplant originated from several hundred expanded clones of graft origin. For some patients, TCRbeta diversity was high at day 60 because of recipient T cells and thymic progenitors that survived. T-cell numbers and diversity one year post-transplant derived largely from freshly generated T cells.

As concerns this clonotype: Its specificity is not known.

Using unique molecular identifiers, the investigators prepared the TCRbeta library. TCRdb reprocessed the PCR reads with MiXCR, giving one entry per CDR3 protein. The profile shows around 420,000 distinct CDR3 sequences, about 17% of them singletons. Germline V gene sequence: CDR1 DFQATT, CDR2 SNEGSKA (reference sequence). V shed 3 bases and J 7 bases; nucleotides not matched to a gene: 10. CDR3 length equals 14 residues. The chain combines TRBV20-1 with TRBJ1-2, with 8 bases matching TRBD1. This sequence was found in a boy less than two years old who had a stem cell transplant for Wiskott-Aldrich syndrome, so the T cells may come from the graft donor. The source material was PBMCs, mostly from graft donor cells, sampled 360 days after TCRalphabeta/CD19-depleted stem cell transplant. The CDR3 region is CSARAGGRRGGYTF. CDR3 in DNA: TGCAGTGCTAGGGCAGGGGGCAGAAGGGGTGGCTACACCTTC.